A single T cell receptor (beta chain) is shown here with its context. This entry is derived from a study of early T cells in non-severe SARS-CoV-2 infection. This CDR3 spans 18 amino acids. Germline CDR1 and CDR2: MDHEN and SYDVKM. V lost 2 bases to trimming and J lost 1 base, with 17 bases between them. Separate cDNA molecules each had unique molecular identifiers attached to them. TCRdb itself ran the 5' RACE reads through MiXCR, one entry per CDR3 protein. The data contain fewer than 120,000 distinct CDR3 sequences, over 9.5% of them singletons. This TCR was recovered from an adult who was a healthcare worker with PCR-confirmed SARS-CoV-2 infection or an uninfected control (not recorded which). The sequences come from whole blood, collected at baseline. This chain joins TRBV28 and TRBJ2-2; no reliable D call. The CDR3 sequence: CASSLIRLLAVNTGELFF. The CDR3 coding sequence is TGTGCCAGCAGTTTAATTCGGCTTCTTGCTGTGAACACCGGGGAGCTGTTTTTT.